This TCR beta chain was recovered during a study of human T cells and chemical hapten exposure. Study overall: Alopecia areata, totalis or universalis affected patients who were mostly female.

Trimming pared 5 bases from V and 8 bases from J, leaving 13 bases between. Germline lookup yields CDR1 KGHSH and CDR2 LQKENI. There are 13 residues in the CDR3. This clonotype has ten or more counts. Its specificity is unknown. Study conclusions and caveats: Expanded TCRs formed significantly more large CDR3 similarity clusters than controls.

TCRdb recomputed calls from the RACE reads with MiXCR, one row per CDR3 protein. The profile shows approximately 400,000 distinct CDR3 sequences, 4% to 5.5% of them singletons. Time point denoted: patch test 1, 2 weeks after DPC sensitization. Treatment meaning: therapeutic diphenylcyclopropenone sensitization with weekly scalp DPC. The source is a woman in her fifties or sixties with alopecia areata. Some clones in this sample may be carry-over from other donors' samples. The chain combines TRBV18 with TRBJ2-4, with TRBD2 as a possible D gene (6 bases). The sequencing used whole blood, collected in connection with sensitization to the hapten diphenylcyclopropenone (DPC). CDR3 sequence (DNA): TGTGCCAGCTCAATCAATGGGGAGGACATTCAGTACTTC. Its protein is CASSINGEDIQYF.